One T cell receptor (beta chain) is described in this entry. As yet, its antigen is unknown. The data were taken from a study of T-cell reconstitution after alpha-beta-depleted transplantation in children. Overall study findings and caveats: Reported findings indicate that, about two months after transplant, alpha-beta T cells came from several hundred expanded clones, which were derived from non-depleted graft cells. Most T-cell counts and diversity one year after the transplant came from T cells that were newly produced. Certain patients had high TCRbeta diversity at day 60, and it came from recipient T cells and thymic progenitors that survived.

Trimming removed 6 bases at V and 3 bases at J, with 5 bases between. There are 11 residues in the CDR3. The V gene's germline CDR1 is MNHEY and CDR2 SMNVEV (reference sequence). Preparation of the TCRbeta library was carried out with unique molecular identifiers. TCRdb re-derived calls from the PCR reads in MiXCR, one entry per CDR3 protein. The sample has roughly 490,000 distinct CDR3 sequences, over 10% seen once. This sequence was found in a female patient aged 2-10 years who had a stem cell transplant for aplastic anemia, so the T cells may come from the graft donor. The rearrangement joins TRBV27 to TRBJ2-5; D unresolved. The material was PBMCs, mostly from graft donor cells, obtained 180 days after TCRalphabeta/CD19-depleted stem cell transplant. For the CDR3, the DNA is TGTGCCAGCAGACAGAAAGAGACCCAGTACTTC. It translates to CASRQKETQYF.